The 31 T cell receptor beta chains below come from one sample, sequenced in a study of Ad26.COV2.S vaccination and SARS-CoV-2 variants. Sequencing used immunoSEQ multiplex PCR; TCRdb keeps in-frame clones, though not all of them. In the table there are about 480,000 clones, about 83% of which are singletons. Described treatment: 15 to 20 received Ad26.COV2.S at low or high dose, single or two shots; about five received placebo; per-sample allocation not given. Sampling happened 63 days after the first vaccine or placebo injection. Sequenced material: peripheral blood, taken in a trial of Ad26.COV2.S vaccine versus placebo. Receptors were obtained from a person between 18 and 60 years old who received the Ad26.COV2.S COVID-19 vaccine or a placebo.

The V and J genes are TRBV7-9 and TRBJ2-7; 10 bases match TRBD1. Trimming at V came to 5 bases and at J to 2 bases, leaving 6 bases not matched to a gene. There are 15 residues in the CDR3. From germline, CDR1 is SEHNR and CDR2 FQNEAQ (reference sequence). CDR3 sequence reads: CASSRGQGSPYEQYF. CDR3 nucleotide sequence: TGTGCCAGCAGCCGGGGACAGGGGAGTCCCTACGAGCAGTACTTC.

V usage is TRBV30 and J usage is TRBJ1-1; D remains unclear. The CDR3 totals 12 residues. Trimming took 1 base from V and 2 from J, leaving 5 bases between them. Germline CDR1 GTSNPN, CDR2 SVGIG (reference sequence). The DNA for the CDR3 is TGTGCCTGGAGTGGGGGAAACACTGAAGCTTTCTTT. Translated, it gives CAWSGGNTEAFF.

The chain is built from TRBV2 and TRBJ1-3; no reliable D call. The CDR3 has 16 amino acids. V was clipped by 0 bases and J by 0 bases, with 9 bases between them. CDR1 SNHLY and CDR2 FYNNEI come from the germline V gene. CDR3 nucleotides: TGTGCCAGCAGTGAAGCACGCAGTCTCTCTGGAAACACCATATATTTT. The encoded protein is CASSEARSLSGNTIYF.

This sequence joins TRBV6-2 or TRBV6-3 and TRBJ2-7; D may be TRBD2 (7 bases). The CDR3 contains 11 residues. Trimming removed 6 bases from V and 12 bases from J, with 15 bases in between. Per germline, CDR1 MNHEY and CDR2 SVGEGT. The CDR3 DNA reads as TGTGCCAGCAGCGGGGGGCGGGGCTGGTACTTC. It encodes CASSGGRGWYF.

With regard to this clone: Additional DNA sequences in this sample encode the identical CDR3. The CDR3 here is CAWSVLAGSTDTQYF. The DNA of the CDR3 is TGTGCCTGGAGTGTACTGGCGGGAAGCACAGATACGCAGTATTTT. V gene TRBV30 combines with J gene TRBJ2-3, with D tentatively TRBD2 (6 bases). Trimming left V 0 bases short and J 0 bases short, with 10 bases between. This CDR3 comprises 15 residues. Germline-derived CDR1 and CDR2 are GTSNPN and SVGIG (reference sequence). The entire variable domain, with the rest obtained from reference TRBV30 and TRBJ2-3, is as follows: SQTIHQWPATLVQPVGSPLSLECTVEGTSNPNLYWYRQAAGRGLQLLFYSVGIGQISSEVPQNLSASRPQDRQFILSSKKLLLSDSGFYLCAWSVLAGSTDTQYFGPGTRLTVL.

The rearrangement joins TRBV4-3 to TRBJ2-2; D remains ambiguous. The germline V gene has CDR1 LGHNA and CDR2 YSLEER. V was pared by 0 bases and J by 7 bases, with 12 bases between. This CDR3 is built from 15 residues. The CDR3 nucleotides are TGCGCCAGCAGCCAAGACTCGCAGGTGGTCGGGGAGCTGTTTTTT. This translates into CASSQDSQVVGELFF.

This clone was picked up a small number of times. The gene calls are TRBV6-2 or TRBV6-3 and TRBJ1-1; D unresolved. The V gene's germline CDR1 is MNHEY and CDR2 SVGEGT. Trimming removed 4 bases at V and 0 bases at J, with 15 bases between. The CDR3 is made up of 16 amino acids. CDR3 coding DNA: TGTGCCAGCAGTTCGGGGATGGTTACATTGAACACTGAAGCTTTCTTT. Translation gives CASSSGMVTLNTEAFF.

The chain has TRBV7-2 and TRBJ2-3, with no clear D. CDR1 and CDR2 from the germline V gene are SGHTA and FQGNSA. The germline V and J ends were trimmed by 3 bases and 5 bases, with 9 bases remaining between them. The CDR3 length is 13 residues. CDR3 loop: CASSLGNLDTQYF. CDR3 DNA sequence: TGTGCCAGCAGCTTGGGGAATCTAGATACGCAGTATTTT.

V is TRBV28 and J is TRBJ2-1; TRBD2 matches at 11 bases. The CDR3 is made up of 15 amino acids. Germline V lookup: CDR1 MDHEN, CDR2 SYDVKM. The V and J ends lost 6 bases and 7 bases, in that order; junction bases with no gene match: 8. The DNA for the CDR3 is TGTGCCAGCAGCCGTAGCGGGAGGGCCGATAATGAGCAGTTCTTC. Translating it yields CASSRSGRADNEQFF.

This clone was found a few times. The chain carries TRBV7-9 and TRBJ1-2; the D gene is possibly TRBD1 (6 bases). Germline V gene lookup returns CDR1 SEHNR and CDR2 FQNEAQ (reference sequence). Trimming stripped 5 bases from V and 3 bases from J, with 10 bases between. The CDR3 consists of 13 residues. The DNA of the CDR3 is TGTGCCAGCAGCCAACAGGGCCACTATGGCTACACCTTC. Protein sequence: CASSQQGHYGYTF.

CDR3 sequence: CASSPRTSGSYEQYF. CDR3 DNA sequence: TGTGCCAGCTCACCTCGGACTAGCGGTTCCTACGAGCAGTACTTC. The chain links TRBV18 to TRBJ2-7; 10 positions agree with TRBD2. The germline gives CDR1 KGHSH, CDR2 LQKENI. The CDR3 has 15 amino acids. The V segment lost 3 bases and the J segment 1 base; nucleotides outside the gene matches: 3.

The rearrangement uses TRBV19 and TRBJ1-2; D is uncertain. Deletions cut 4 bases from V and 0 bases from J, with 6 bases between. The CDR3 consists of 13 residues. Per the germline V gene, CDR1 is LNHDA and CDR2 is SQIVND (reference sequence). CDR3 sequence (DNA): TGTGCCAGTAGTACATGGACTAACTATGGCTACACCTTC. Protein sequence: CASSTWTNYGYTF.

The rearrangement joins TRBV18 to TRBJ2-1; a weak D match, TRBD1 (5 bases). This CDR3 spans 15 amino acids. CDR1 is KGHSH and CDR2 is LQKENI in the germline V gene. Trimming cost V 3 bases and J 5 bases, with 14 bases left between them. CDR3 sequence: CASSPWGWGDNEQFF. DNA for the CDR3: TGTGCCAGCTCACCTTGGGGCTGGGGCGACAATGAGCAGTTCTTC.

The gene calls are TRBV16 and TRBJ2-1; D may correspond to TRBD1 or TRBD2 (6 bases each). Deletions cut 0 bases from V and 1 base from J, with 10 bases between. Germline CDR1 KGHSY, CDR2 FQNENV. This CDR3 contains 16 residues. The CDR3 DNA follows: TGTGCCAGCAGCCAATCGTCGGGGGCGTCCTACAATGAGCAGTTCTTC. It codes for CASSQSSGASYNEQFF.

The J gene is TRBJ2-1, the V gene TRBV5-1, with 12 positions matching TRBD2. Losses at the gene ends were 1 base for V and 6 bases for J; bases not matched to a gene: 5. CDR1 SGHRS and CDR2 YFSETQ come from the germline V gene. The CDR3 spans 16 residues. The CDR3 sequence is CASSLLSSGRANEQFF. The CDR3 DNA is TGCGCCAGCAGCTTGCTCTCTAGCGGGAGGGCCAATGAGCAGTTCTTC.

The J gene is TRBJ2-7, the V gene TRBV7-3; D might be TRBD1 (6 bases). This CDR3 comprises 14 residues. Trimming took 6 bases from V and 0 from J, leaving 12 bases between them. Germline CDR1 is SGHTA and CDR2 is FQGTGA. The CDR3 loop is CASSHGTRSYEQYF. The CDR3 nucleotides read TGTGCCAGCAGTCACGGGACACGCTCCTACGAGCAGTACTTC.

This rearrangement joins TRBV19 to TRBJ2-3; D unclear. V was clipped by 6 bases and J by 4 bases, with 8 bases between them. The CDR3 sequence is 12 residues long. Germline V gene lookup returns CDR1 LNHDA and CDR2 SQIVND (reference sequence). CDR3 region: CASSVASDTQYF. The DNA of the CDR3 is TGTGCCAGTAGCGTGGCGTCAGATACGCAGTATTTT. Full variable domain (missing parts from reference TRBV19 and TRBJ2-3): DGGITQSPKYLFRKEGQNVTLSCEQNLNHDAMYWYRQDPGQGLRLIYYSQIVNDFQKGDIAEGYSVSREKKESFPLTVTSAQKNPTAFYLCASSVASDTQYFGPGTRLTVL.

A word on this clone: At one end the junction does not follow the germline gene, possibly because of a read error. The chain joins TRBV7-7 to TRBJ2-5, with 7 nucleotides matching TRBD1. CDR3 length: 13 amino acids. Germline V gives CDR1 SSHAT, CDR2 FNYEAQ (reference sequence). The chain's CDR3 is CASRSTGSETQYF. The DNA for the CDR3 is TGTGCTAGCAGATCGACAGGGTCCGAGACCCAGTACTTC.

The chain employs TRBV30 and TRBJ2-7; no clear D. Germline CDR1 and CDR2: GTSNPN and SVGIG (reference sequence). This CDR3 contains 11 residues. Trimming took 5 bases from V and 4 from J, leaving 9 bases between them. The CDR3 DNA reads TGTGCCTGGGCCCAGAGGTACGAGCAGTACTTC. Translating it yields CAWAQRYEQYF. The complete variable domain, with remaining parts taken from reference TRBV30 and TRBJ2-7, reads SQTIHQWPATLVQPVGSPLSLECTVEGTSNPNLYWYRQAAGRGLQLLFYSVGIGQISSEVPQNLSASRPQDRQFILSSKKLLLSDSGFYLCAWAQRYEQYFGPGTRLTVT.

This clone showed up just once. The J gene is TRBJ2-1, the V gene TRBV6-5; 10 nucleotides align to TRBD2. Unmatched junction bases numbered 6, after V lost 6 bases and J lost 4 bases. CDR1 and CDR2 (germline): MNHEY, SVGAGI. The CDR3 covers 15 residues. CDR3 nucleotides: TGTGCCAGCAGACCAGCGGGAGGGGAATACAATGAGCAGTTCTTC. Its translation is CASRPAGGEYNEQFF.

V gene TRBV27 combines with J gene TRBJ2-4; TRBD1 is a possible D gene (5 bases). V was pared by 3 bases and J by 2 bases, with 11 bases between. The CDR3 totals 15 residues. Germline V gene data show CDR1 as MNHEY and CDR2 as SMNVEV (reference sequence). CDR3 in DNA: TGTGCCAGCAGTTTTGGGGCCCCTCCCAAAAACATTCAGTACTTC. This gives the protein CASSFGAPPKNIQYF.

This chain uses TRBV11-3 with TRBJ2-2; 10 positions agree with TRBD2. Germline V CDR1 and CDR2: SGHNT, YENEEA. The CDR3 length is 15 residues. The trim removed 5 bases at V and 8 bases at J, leaving 8 bases unmatched. The CDR3, as DNA: TGTGCCAGCAGCGGCGGGCTAGCGGGAGTTGGGGAGCTGTTTTTT. Translation: CASSGGLAGVGELFF.

V usage is TRBV28 and J usage is TRBJ1-4; no definite D call. V dropped 8 bases and J dropped 10 bases, with 20 bases sitting between them. Germline assignment: CDR1 MDHEN and CDR2 SYDVKM. The CDR3 loop spans 14 amino acids. The CDR3 nucleotides are TGTGCCAGCTCGATTCCGGGCTCCCGGGGAAAACTGTTTTTT. Translation gives CASSIPGSRGKLFF.

The chain uses TRBV4-3 and TRBJ1-6; D perhaps matches TRBD1 (5 bases). Per germline, CDR1 LGHNA and CDR2 YSLEER. CDR3 length: 15 residues. The V end lost 0 bases, the J end lost 8 bases, and 11 bases lay between the germline ends. The CDR3 region has the DNA TGCGCCAGCAGCCAAGACGGGGGGGGTGATTCACCCCTCCACTTT. The encoded protein is CASSQDGGGDSPLHF.

The chain carries TRBV2 and TRBJ2-3, with TRBD2 identical over 8 bases. Trimming at V came to 5 bases and at J to 1 base, leaving 5 bases not matched to a gene. Per germline, CDR1 SNHLY and CDR2 FYNNEI. This CDR3 spans 15 amino acids. For the CDR3, the DNA is TGTGCCAGCAGTAAGGGACTAGTTGGCACAGATACGCAGTATTTT. Protein: CASSKGLVGTDTQYF. Complete variable domain (other parts from reference TRBV2 and TRBJ2-3): EPEVTQTPSHQVTQMGQEVILRCVPISNHLYFYWYRQILGQKVEFLVSFYNNEISEKSEIFDDQFSVERPDGSNFTLKIRSTKLEDSAMYFCASSKGLVGTDTQYFGPGTRLTVL.

A single count supports this clone. V usage is TRBV12-3 or TRBV12-4 and J usage is TRBJ1-2, with D uncertain. V lost 8 bases and J lost 4, with 8 bases in between. The CDR3 totals 11 residues. CDR3 region: CASGMAYGYTF. CDR3 nucleotide sequence: TGTGCCAGCGGCATGGCCTATGGCTACACCTTC.

The chain couples TRBV9 to TRBJ2-7; possibly TRBD1 for D (6 bases). Germline V lookup: CDR1 SGDLS, CDR2 YYNGEE. Trimming shortened V by 4 bases and J by 7 bases, and 18 bases separated the two germline ends. CDR3 length: 14 residues. The CDR3 region is CASSLRGDPWEQYF. The DNA of the CDR3 is TGTGCCAGCAGCCTCAGGGGCGACCCGTGGGAGCAGTACTTC.

The rearrangement links TRBV4-3 to TRBJ2-1; 9 bases line up with TRBD2. CDR1 is LGHNA, CDR2 YSLEER, per germline. Trimming removed 0 bases from V and 3 bases from J; junction bases left unmatched: 3. There are 16 residues in the CDR3. CDR3 in amino acids: CASSQDASGVYNEQFF. In DNA, the CDR3 is TGCGCCAGCAGCCAAGATGCTAGCGGGGTCTACAATGAGCAGTTCTTC.

This rearrangement joins TRBV6-6 to TRBJ2-2; TRBD1 agrees at 8 bases. The CDR3 contains 16 residues. The germline CDR1 and CDR2 sequences are MNHNY and SVGAGI (reference sequence). Trimming cost V 5 bases and J 4 bases; bases outside gene matches: 9. The CDR3 spells CASSRQGIDFTGELFF. The DNA for the CDR3 is TGTGCCAGCAGTAGACAGGGGATCGATTTCACCGGGGAGCTGTTTTTT.

V is TRBV25-1 and J is TRBJ1-2; D perhaps matches TRBD1 (6 bases). This CDR3 spans 16 amino acids. Per the germline V gene, CDR1 is MGHDK and CDR2 is SYGVNS. Trimming cost V 1 base and J 4 bases, with 16 bases left between them. CDR3 loop: CASSESGIRGSYGYTF. The CDR3 nucleotides read TGTGCCAGCAGTGAATCCGGTATCAGGGGATCCTATGGCTACACCTTC.

V gene TRBV10-3 combines with J gene TRBJ1-1, with 9 bases that match TRBD1. CDR1 and CDR2 (germline): ENHRY, SYGVKD. V lost 10 bases, J lost 3 bases, and 12 bases stayed unmatched. The CDR3 is made up of 15 amino acids. The CDR3 sequence: CATQDRGSSDTEAFF. The CDR3 nucleotides are TGTGCCACGCAGGACAGGGGAAGCTCTGACACTGAAGCTTTCTTT.